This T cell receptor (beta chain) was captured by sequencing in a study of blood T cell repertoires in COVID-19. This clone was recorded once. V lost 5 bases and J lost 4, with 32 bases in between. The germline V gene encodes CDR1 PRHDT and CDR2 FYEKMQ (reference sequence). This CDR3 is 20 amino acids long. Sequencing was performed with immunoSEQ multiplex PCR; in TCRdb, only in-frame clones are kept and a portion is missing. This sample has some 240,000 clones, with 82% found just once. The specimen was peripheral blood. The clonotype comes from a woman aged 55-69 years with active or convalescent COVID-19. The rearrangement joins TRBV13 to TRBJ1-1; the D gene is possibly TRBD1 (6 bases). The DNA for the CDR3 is TGTGCCAGCAGCCTTTATCCGGGACAAGGATTACCGCTACCCAGCACTGAAGCTTTCTTT. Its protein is CASSLYPGQGLPLPSTEAFF.